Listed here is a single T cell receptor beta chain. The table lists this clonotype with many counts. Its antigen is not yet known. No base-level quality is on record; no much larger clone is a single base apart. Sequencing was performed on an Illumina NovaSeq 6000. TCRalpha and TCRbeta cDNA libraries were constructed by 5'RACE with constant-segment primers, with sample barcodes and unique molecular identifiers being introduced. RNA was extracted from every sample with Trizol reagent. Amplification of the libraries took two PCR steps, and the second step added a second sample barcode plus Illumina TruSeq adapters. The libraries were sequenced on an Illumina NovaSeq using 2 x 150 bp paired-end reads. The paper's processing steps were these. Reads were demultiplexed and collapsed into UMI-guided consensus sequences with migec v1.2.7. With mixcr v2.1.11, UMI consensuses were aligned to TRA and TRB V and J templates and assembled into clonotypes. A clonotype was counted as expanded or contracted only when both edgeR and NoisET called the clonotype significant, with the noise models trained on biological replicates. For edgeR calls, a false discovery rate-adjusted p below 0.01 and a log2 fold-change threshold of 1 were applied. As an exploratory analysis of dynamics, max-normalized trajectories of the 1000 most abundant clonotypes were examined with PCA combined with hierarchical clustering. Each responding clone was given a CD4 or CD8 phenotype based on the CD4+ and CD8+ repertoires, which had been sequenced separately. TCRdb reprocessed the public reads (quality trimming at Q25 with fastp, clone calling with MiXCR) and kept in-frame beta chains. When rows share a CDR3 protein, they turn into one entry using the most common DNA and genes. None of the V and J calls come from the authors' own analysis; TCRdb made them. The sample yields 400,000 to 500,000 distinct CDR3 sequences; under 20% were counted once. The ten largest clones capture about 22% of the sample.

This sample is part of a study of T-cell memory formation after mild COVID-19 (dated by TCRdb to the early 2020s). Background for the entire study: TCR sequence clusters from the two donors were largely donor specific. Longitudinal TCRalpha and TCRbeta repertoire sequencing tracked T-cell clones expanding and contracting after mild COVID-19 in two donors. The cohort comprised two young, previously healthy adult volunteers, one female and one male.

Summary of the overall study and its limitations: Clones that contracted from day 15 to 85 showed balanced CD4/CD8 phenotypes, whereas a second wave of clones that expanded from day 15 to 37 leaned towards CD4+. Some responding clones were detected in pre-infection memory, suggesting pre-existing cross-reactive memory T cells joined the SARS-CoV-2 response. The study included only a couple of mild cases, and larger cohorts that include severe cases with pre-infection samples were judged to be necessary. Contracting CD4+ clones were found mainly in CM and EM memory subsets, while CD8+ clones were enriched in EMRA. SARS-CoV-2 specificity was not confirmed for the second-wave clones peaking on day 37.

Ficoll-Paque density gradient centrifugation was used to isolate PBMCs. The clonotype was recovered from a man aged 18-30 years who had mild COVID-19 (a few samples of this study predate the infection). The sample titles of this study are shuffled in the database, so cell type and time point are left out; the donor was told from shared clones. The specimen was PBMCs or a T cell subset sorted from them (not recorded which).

This receptor carries the CDR3 CASSQDGPGGVGEAFF. The DNA is TGCGCCAGCAGCCAAGATGGCCCCGGGGGAGTCGGTGAAGCTTTCTTT. The chain employs TRBV4-3 and TRBJ1-1; a tentative D call is TRBD1 (5 bases match). Based on the germline V gene, the CDR1 and CDR2 sequences are LGHNA and YSLEER. V is reduced by 0 bases and J by 7 bases, leaving a spacing of 18 bases between them. The CDR3 measures 16 amino acids from cysteine to phenylalanine. Only the CDR3 DNA stays, 48 bases, in frame from base 1.